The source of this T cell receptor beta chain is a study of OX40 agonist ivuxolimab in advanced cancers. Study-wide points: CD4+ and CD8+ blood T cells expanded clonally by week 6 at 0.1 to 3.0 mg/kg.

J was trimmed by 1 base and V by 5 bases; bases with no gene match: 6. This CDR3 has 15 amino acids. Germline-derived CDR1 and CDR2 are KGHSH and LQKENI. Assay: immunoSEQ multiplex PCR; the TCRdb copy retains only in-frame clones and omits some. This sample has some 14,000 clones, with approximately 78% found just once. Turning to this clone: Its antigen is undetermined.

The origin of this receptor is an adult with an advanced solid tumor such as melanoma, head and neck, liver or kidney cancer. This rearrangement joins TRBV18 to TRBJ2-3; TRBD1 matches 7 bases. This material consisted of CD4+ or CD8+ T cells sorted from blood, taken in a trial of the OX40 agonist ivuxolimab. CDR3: CASSKGAGRTDTQYF. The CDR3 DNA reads TGTGCCAGCTCAAAGGGGGCAGGGCGCACAGATACGCAGTATTTT.